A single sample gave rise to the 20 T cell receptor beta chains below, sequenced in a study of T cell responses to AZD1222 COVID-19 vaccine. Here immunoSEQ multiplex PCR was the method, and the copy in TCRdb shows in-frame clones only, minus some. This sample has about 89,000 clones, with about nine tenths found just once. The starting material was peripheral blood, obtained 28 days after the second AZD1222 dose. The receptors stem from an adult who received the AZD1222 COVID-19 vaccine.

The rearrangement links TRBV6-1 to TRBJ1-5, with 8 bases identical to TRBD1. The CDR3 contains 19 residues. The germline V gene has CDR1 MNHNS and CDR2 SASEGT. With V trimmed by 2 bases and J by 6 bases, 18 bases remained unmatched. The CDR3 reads CASSEQGGTGDYRSQPQHF. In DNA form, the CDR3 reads TGTGCCAGCAGTGAACAGGGGGGGACAGGAGACTACCGGAGTCAGCCCCAGCATTTT.

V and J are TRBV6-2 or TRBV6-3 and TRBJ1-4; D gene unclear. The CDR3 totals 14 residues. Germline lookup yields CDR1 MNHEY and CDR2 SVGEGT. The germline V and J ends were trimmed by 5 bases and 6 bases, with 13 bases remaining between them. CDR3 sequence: CASSDPTGDEKLFF. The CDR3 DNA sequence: TGTGCCAGCAGTGACCCCACCGGGGATGAAAAACTGTTTTTT.

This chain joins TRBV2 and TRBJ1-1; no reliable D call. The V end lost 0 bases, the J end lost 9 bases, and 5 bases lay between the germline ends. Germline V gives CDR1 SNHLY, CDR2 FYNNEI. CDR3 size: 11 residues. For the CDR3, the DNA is TGTGCCAGCAGTGAAGCCCCTCAAGCTTTCTTT. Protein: CASSEAPQAFF.

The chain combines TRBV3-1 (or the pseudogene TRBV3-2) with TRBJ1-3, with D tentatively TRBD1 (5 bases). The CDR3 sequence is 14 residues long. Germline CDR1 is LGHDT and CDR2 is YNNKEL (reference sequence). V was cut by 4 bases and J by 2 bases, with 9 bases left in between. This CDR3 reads CASSLGTAGNTIYF. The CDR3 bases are TGTGCCAGCAGCCTTGGGACGGCTGGAAACACCATATATTTT.

CDR3 loop: CASSQDPGQDQPQHF. CDR3 DNA: TGTGCCAGCAGCCAAGACCCGGGACAGGATCAGCCCCAGCATTTT. J is TRBJ1-5 and V is TRBV3-1 (or the pseudogene TRBV3-2), with 8 bases that match TRBD1. In germline, CDR1 is LGHDT, CDR2 YNNKEL (reference sequence). This CDR3 is 15 amino acids long. The V segment lost 0 bases and the J segment 5 bases; nucleotides outside the gene matches: 3.

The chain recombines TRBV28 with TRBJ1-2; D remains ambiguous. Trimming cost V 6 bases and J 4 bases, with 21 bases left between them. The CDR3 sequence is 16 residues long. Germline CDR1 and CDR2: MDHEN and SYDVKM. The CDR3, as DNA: TGTGCCAGCAGCACGACGAGCGGCGGGAGACCCTATGGCTACACCTTC. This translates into CASSTTSGGRPYGYTF.

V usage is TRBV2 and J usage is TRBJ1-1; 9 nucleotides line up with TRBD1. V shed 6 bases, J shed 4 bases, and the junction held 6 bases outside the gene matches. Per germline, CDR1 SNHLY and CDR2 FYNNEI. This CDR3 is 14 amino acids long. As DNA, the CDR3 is TGTGCCAGCAGGGACAGGGGTTTATTCACTGAAGCTTTCTTT. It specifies CASRDRGLFTEAFF.

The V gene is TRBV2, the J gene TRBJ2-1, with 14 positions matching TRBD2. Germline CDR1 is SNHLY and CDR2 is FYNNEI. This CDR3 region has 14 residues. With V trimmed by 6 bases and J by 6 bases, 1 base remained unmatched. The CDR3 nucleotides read TGTGCCAGCAGGACTAGCGGGGGGGTCAATGAGCAGTTCTTC. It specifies CASRTSGGVNEQFF.

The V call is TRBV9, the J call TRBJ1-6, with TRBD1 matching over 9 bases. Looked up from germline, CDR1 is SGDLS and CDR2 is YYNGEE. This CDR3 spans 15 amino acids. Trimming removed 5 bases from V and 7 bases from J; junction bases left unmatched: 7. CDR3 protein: CASRAQGQGNSPLHF. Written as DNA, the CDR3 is TGTGCCAGCAGGGCCCAGGGACAGGGAAATTCACCCCTCCACTTT.

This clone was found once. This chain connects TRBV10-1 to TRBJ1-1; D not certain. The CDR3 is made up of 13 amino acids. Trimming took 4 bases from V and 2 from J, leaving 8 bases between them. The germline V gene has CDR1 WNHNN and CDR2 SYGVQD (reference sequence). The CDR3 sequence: CASSGQTNTEAFF. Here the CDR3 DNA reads TGCGCCAGCAGTGGTCAGACAAACACTGAAGCTTTCTTT.

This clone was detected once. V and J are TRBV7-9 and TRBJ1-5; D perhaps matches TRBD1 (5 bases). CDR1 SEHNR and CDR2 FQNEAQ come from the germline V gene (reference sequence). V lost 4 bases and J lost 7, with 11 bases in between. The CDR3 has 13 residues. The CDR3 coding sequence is TGTGCCAGCAGCTATCAGGGCGACCAGCCCCAGCATTTT. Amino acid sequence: CASSYQGDQPQHF.

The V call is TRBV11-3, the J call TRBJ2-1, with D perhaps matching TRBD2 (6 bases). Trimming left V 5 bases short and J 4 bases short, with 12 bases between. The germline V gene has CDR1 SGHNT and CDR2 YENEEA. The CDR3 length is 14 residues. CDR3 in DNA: TGTGCCAGCAGCCCTGGAGGGGTATACAATGAGCAGTTCTTC. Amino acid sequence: CASSPGGVYNEQFF.

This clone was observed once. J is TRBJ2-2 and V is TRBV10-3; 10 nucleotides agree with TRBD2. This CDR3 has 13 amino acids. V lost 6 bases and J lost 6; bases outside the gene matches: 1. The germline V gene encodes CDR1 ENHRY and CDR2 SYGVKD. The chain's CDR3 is CAISSGGAGELFF. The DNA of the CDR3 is TGTGCCATCAGCAGCGGGGGGGCCGGGGAGCTGTTTTTT.

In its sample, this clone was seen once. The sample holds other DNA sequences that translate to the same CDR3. CDR3: CASSLDGSSYNEQFF. The CDR3 bases are TGTGCCAGCAGCTTAGACGGCAGCTCCTACAATGAGCAGTTCTTC. The chain combines TRBV11-3 with TRBJ2-1; D is unclear. The CDR3 spans 15 residues. Per germline, CDR1 SGHNT and CDR2 YENEEA. V was pared by 0 bases and J by 0 bases, with 6 bases between.

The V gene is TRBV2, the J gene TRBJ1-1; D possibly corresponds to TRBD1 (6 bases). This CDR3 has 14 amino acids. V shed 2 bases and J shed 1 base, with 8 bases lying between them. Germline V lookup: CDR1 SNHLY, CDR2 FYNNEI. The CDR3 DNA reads TGTGCCAGCAGTGAAAGACAGGAGAACACTGAAGCTTTCTTT. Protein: CASSERQENTEAFF.

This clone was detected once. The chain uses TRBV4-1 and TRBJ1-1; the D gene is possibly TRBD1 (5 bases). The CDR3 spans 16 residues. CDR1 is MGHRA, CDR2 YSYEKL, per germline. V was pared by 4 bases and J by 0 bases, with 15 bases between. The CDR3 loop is CASSLTTGTVNTEAFF. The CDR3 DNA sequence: TGCGCCAGCAGCCTCACTACTGGGACGGTGAACACTGAAGCTTTCTTT.

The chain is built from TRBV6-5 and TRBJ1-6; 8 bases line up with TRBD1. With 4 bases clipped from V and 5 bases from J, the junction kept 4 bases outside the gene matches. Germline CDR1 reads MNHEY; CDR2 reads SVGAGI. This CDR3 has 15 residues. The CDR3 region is CASSSGTGNNSPLHF. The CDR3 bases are TGTGCCAGCAGTTCTGGGACAGGAAATAATTCACCCCTCCACTTT.

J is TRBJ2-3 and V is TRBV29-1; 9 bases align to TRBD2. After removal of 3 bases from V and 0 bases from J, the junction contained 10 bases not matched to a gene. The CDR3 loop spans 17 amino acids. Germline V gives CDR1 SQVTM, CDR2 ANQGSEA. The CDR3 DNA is TGCAGCGTTGACGGGCTAGCGGGGCAATCTAGCACAGATACGCAGTATTTT. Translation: CSVDGLAGQSSTDTQYF.

CDR3 nucleotide sequence: TGTGCCAGCAGCGCCGGACTAGCGGGGGGGACCCGACAAGAGACCCAGTACTTC. This codes for CASSAGLAGGTRQETQYF. The genes are TRBV9 and TRBJ2-5, with 15 bases fitting TRBD2. This CDR3 is 18 amino acids long. CDR1 and CDR2 (germline): SGDLS, YYNGEE. The junction had 8 bases not matched to a gene; V was cut back by 3 bases and J by 2 bases.

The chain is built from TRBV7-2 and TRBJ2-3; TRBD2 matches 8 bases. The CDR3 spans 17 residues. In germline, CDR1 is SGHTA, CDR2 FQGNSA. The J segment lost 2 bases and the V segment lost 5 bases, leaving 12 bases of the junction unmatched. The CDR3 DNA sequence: TGTGCCAGCAGCCCCATCCTAGCGGGCCCTTCCACAGATACGCAGTATTTT. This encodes CASSPILAGPSTDTQYF. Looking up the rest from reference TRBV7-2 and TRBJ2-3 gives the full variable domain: GAGVSQSPSNKVTEKGKDVELRCDPISGHTALYWYRQSLGQGLEFLIYFQGNSAPDKSGLPSDRFSAERTGGSVSTLTIQRTQQEDSAVYLCASSPILAGPSTDTQYFGPGTRLTVL.